This T cell receptor (beta chain) was found in a study of PD-1 blockade in classical Hodgkin lymphoma. Overall study context: Patients were infused with nivolumab 3 mg/kg every 2 weeks.

Profiled with immunoSEQ multiplex PCR; TCRdb holds only in-frame clones, not every one. The data show about 28,000 clones, 83% seen once. Between the trimmed V and J ends, which lost 4 bases and 4 bases, there was a span of 18 bases. The germline gives CDR1 SGDLS, CDR2 YYNGEE. The length of the CDR3 is 15 residues. Following autologous stem cell transplantation, relapse occurred in every patient, and exposure to brentuximab vedotin varied. The V call is TRBV9, the J call TRBJ2-7; D tentatively reads TRBD1 or TRBD2 (6 bases each). Sequenced here: peripheral blood mononuclear cells (PBMCs), sampled before the second cycle of nivolumab. This TCR was recovered from a human donor with classical Hodgkin lymphoma. The DNA of the CDR3 is TGTGCCAGCAGCCCCGAAGGTGGAGGGGGATACGAGCAGTACTTC. Amino acids: CASSPEGGGGYEQYF.